The sequence of this T cell receptor beta chain was determined in a study of blood T cells in healthy people across ages. Through a sample-barcoded 5' primer and a J-beta primer mix, a second PCR was run for about 6 to 11 cycles. TCRdb reanalysed the 5' RACE reads using MiXCR and keeps one entry per CDR3 protein. The table records about 760,000 distinct CDR3 sequences, 56% of them present only once. CDR1 and CDR2 from the germline V gene are MNHNS and SASEGT. This CDR3 is 12 amino acids long. V lost 7 bases, J lost 5 bases, and 11 bases lay in between. Remarks on this clonotype: The antigen is not known.

Researchers collected approximately 9.5 milliliters of peripheral blood from every single donor. General study points: Roughly linearly, TCR beta diversity per million T cells fell as age increased.

Specimen: blood. This TCR derives from a man aged 35-49 years in good health. The chain is built from TRBV6-1 and TRBJ2-5; D is uncertain. CDR3 loop: CASTKTTETQYF. The CDR3 coding sequence is TGTGCCAGCACGAAGACAACGGAGACCCAGTACTTC.